These T cell receptor beta chains were read from a single sample in a study of cytomegalovirus exposure and HLA in healthy donors. Sequencing was performed with immunoSEQ multiplex PCR; in TCRdb, only in-frame clones are kept and a portion is missing. This sample contains about 130,000 clones. The sequencing sample was made of PBMCs. Every receptor here comes from a man aged 25 to 40 in good health and CMV-seronegative. CDR3s include the opening cysteine and the closing phenylalanine or tryptophan. The D gene is left open where the match is weak.

v_call	j_call	d_call	cdr3_nt	cdr3_aa
TRBV19	TRBJ2-7	.	TGTGCCAGTAGTATCAATCTAGCGCAAGGGGAGCAGTACTTC	CASSINLAQGEQYF
TRBV5-4	TRBJ1-6	.	TGTGCCAGCAGCGACACGAGGGAAAATTCACCCCTCCACTTT	CASSDTRENSPLHF
TRBV2	TRBJ2-7	.	TGTGCCAGCAGTGAATTGAGGGGGAACGAGCAGTACTTC	CASSELRGNEQYF
TRBV27	TRBJ2-1	TRBD2	TGTGCCAGCAGTTTACGACTAGCGGATACGAATGAGCAGTTCTTC	CASSLRLADTNEQFF
TRBV30	TRBJ2-5	TRBD2	TGTGCCTCAGAGGGACTAGCGGTAGGAGAGACCCAGTACTTC	CASEGLAVGETQYF
TRBV5-1	TRBJ1-2	.	TGCGCCAGCAGCTTGGCACTGGGCTCGAATGGCTACACCTTC	CASSLALGSNGYTF
TRBV15	TRBJ1-5	TRBD1	TGTGCCACCAGCGCGGGGACAGCCTACAATCAGCCCCAGCATTTT	CATSAGTAYNQPQHF
TRBV9	TRBJ2-1	.	TGTGCCAGCAGCGTTCGCGGGATAAGGAGTGGGTCTAGGGGCAATGAGCAGTTCTTC	CASSVRGIRSGSRGNEQFF
TRBV6-1	TRBJ2-5	.	TGTGCCAGCAGTGAATCAGGGCTGGGGGGGACCCAGTACTTC	CASSESGLGGTQYF
TRBV14	TRBJ2-3	TRBD1	TGTGCCAGCAGCCAACGCGCAGGGGGCTGGGATACGCAGTATTTT	CASSQRAGGWDTQYF
TRBV10-3	TRBJ2-5	TRBD2	TGTGCCATCAGTGACCCGGCTAGCGGACAAGAGACCCAGTACTTC	CAISDPASGQETQYF
TRBV7-9	TRBJ2-2	TRBD2	TGTGCCAGCAGCTCCCGGGGGGGGTACACCGGGGAGCTGTTTTTT	CASSSRGGYTGELFF
TRBV19	TRBJ1-1	TRBD1	TGTGCCAGTAGTACCCCAGGACAGGGCCGAGCTTTCTTT	CASSTPGQGRAFF
TRBV10-3	TRBJ2-1	TRBD2	TGTGCCAGCTTAGCGGGAGGTAGCAATGAGCAGTTCTTC	CASLAGGSNEQFF
TRBV28	TRBJ1-2	.	TGTGCCAGCAGTTTCCGGGACACACGATTCTATGGCTACACCTTC	CASSFRDTRFYGYTF
TRBV28	TRBJ1-5	.	TGTGCCAGCAGTTTTACCCCAGGGGTGAGCAATCAGCCCCAGCATTTT	CASSFTPGVSNQPQHF
TRBV19	TRBJ2-6	.	TGTGCCAGTATGAGGTGGAGCTTCTCTGGGGCCAACGTCCTGACTTTC	CASMRWSFSGANVLTF
TRBV28	TRBJ1-5	TRBD1	TGTGCCAGCAGTTTACACCGGGACAGAGCTTATCCCCAGCATTTT	CASSLHRDRAYPQHF
TRBV27	TRBJ2-1	TRBD2	TGTGCCAGCAGGGCTAGCGGGAGGGGACATGAGCAGTTCTTC	CASRASGRGHEQFF
TRBV28	TRBJ1-2	.	TGTGCCAGCAGTCTGGGGAGGCAACTATATAGGGGCTACACCTTC	CASSLGRQLYRGYTF
TRBV10-3	TRBJ2-2	TRBD1	TGTGCCATCAGTGATCCCGCAACAGGGGCTGGGGACACCGGGGAGCTGTTTTTT	CAISDPATGAGDTGELFF
TRBV2	TRBJ1-5	.	TGTGCCAGCAGGGGGACTGGCCGGCCCCAGCATTTT	CASRGTGRPQHF
TRBV2	TRBJ2-3	.	TGTGCCAGCATCGGTTTGGAGGATACGCAGTATTTT	CASIGLEDTQYF
TRBV29-1	TRBJ2-7	TRBD2	TGCAGCGTCGGACTAGCGGGAGGGTTAGGTGACGAGCAGTACTTC	CSVGLAGGLGDEQYF
TRBV2	TRBJ2-3	.	TGTGCCAGCAGGCCTGAAACTAGCACAGATACGCAGTATTTT	CASRPETSTDTQYF
TRBV18	TRBJ2-1	TRBD2	TGTGCCAGCTCCCCCGGAGCGGGAGGACCCAATGAGCAGTTCTTC	CASSPGAGGPNEQFF
TRBV9	TRBJ2-1	.	TGTGCCAGCAGCGTAGTCTCCTCTAATGAGCAGTTCTTC	CASSVVSSNEQFF